A single sample is the source of the 5 T cell receptor beta chains below, sequenced in a study of blood T cell repertoires in COVID-19 (dated by TCRdb to between 2020 and 2021). The protocol used for the library was the immunoSEQ multiplex PCR assay. Entries here come from immuneACCESS through TCRdb and include only in-frame sequences with V and J called. Some clones fail to appear in such tables; in the studies checked, an unresolved V gene covers under half of the shortfall, and the cause of the remainder is unknown. This sample holds some 150,000 clones; approximately 85% were observed only once. In total, the top ten clones hold 0.63% of the sample. Material: peripheral blood. The receptor source for this set is a man aged 55 to 70 with COVID-19, enrolled during active disease.

This sequence joins TRBV4-3 and TRBJ1-5; a weak D match, TRBD1 (6 bases). CDR3 length: 17 residues. V lost 6 bases, J lost 1 base, and 19 bases lay in between. Germline CDR1 and CDR2: LGHNA and YSLEER. The CDR3 nucleotides are TGCGCCAGCAGTCTAGGGTTTGGACAGACCAGCAATCAGCCCCAGCATTTT. Its protein product is CASSLGFGQTSNQPQHF.

The rearrangement uses TRBV4-3 and TRBJ2-1, with TRBD2 as a possible D gene (6 bases). V lost 5 bases, J lost 4 bases, and 18 bases lay in between. This CDR3 is 16 amino acids long. CDR1 LGHNA and CDR2 YSLEER come from the germline V gene. The CDR3 here is CASSSRYGGEYNEQFF. In DNA form, the CDR3 reads TGCGCCAGCAGCTCCCGCTACGGCGGGGAGTACAATGAGCAGTTCTTC.

The chain uses TRBV7-2 and TRBJ1-2; D call uncertain. V lost 2 bases to trimming and J lost 10 bases, with 11 bases between them. This CDR3 has 12 amino acids. CDR1 and CDR2 (germline): SGHTA, FQGNSA. The CDR3 nucleotides read TGTGCCAGCAGCTTACCAGATCCCATCTACACCTTC. It specifies CASSLPDPIYTF.

This clone was detected only once. The chain joins TRBV6-6 to TRBJ1-2; possibly TRBD1 for D (6 bases). V was clipped by 4 bases and J by 8 bases, with 14 bases between them. The CDR3 covers 13 residues. Germline values: CDR1 MNHNY, CDR2 SVGAGI (reference sequence). The CDR3 sequence is CASSSTGPGGYTF. The CDR3 region has the DNA TGTGCCAGCAGTTCTACAGGGCCTGGCGGCTACACCTTC.

The V gene is TRBV7-9, the J gene TRBJ2-7, with TRBD1 matching over 10 bases. V lost 7 bases to trimming and J lost 0 bases; unmatched junction nucleotides: 9. Germline V gene sequence: CDR1 SEHNR, CDR2 FQNEAQ (reference sequence). There are 16 residues in the CDR3. CDR3: CASTPWRDRGSYEQYF. The CDR3 bases are TGTGCCAGCACCCCCTGGCGGGACAGGGGCTCCTACGAGCAGTACTTC.